These 19 T cell receptor beta chains came from one sample sequenced in a study of cytomegalovirus exposure and HLA in healthy donors. It was with 60 Vbeta and 13 Jbeta primers that the PCR ran. Assay used: immunoSEQ multiplex PCR; TCRdb lists only in-frame clones, some missing. In the table there are fewer than 85,000 clones, roughly 70% of which are singletons. The sample consisted of PBMCs. The receptors come from a man aged 60 to 69 in good health and CMV-seropositive.

The chain uses TRBV4-2 and TRBJ2-7, with D perhaps TRBD1 (6 bases). V lost 3 bases to trimming and J lost 3 bases, with 18 bases between them. Germline loops: CDR1 LGHNA, CDR2 YNFKEQ. The CDR3 spans 16 residues. CDR3: CASSQRGPGQGYEQYF. The CDR3 DNA reads as TGTGCCAGCAGCCAGAGGGGACCGGGACAAGGCTACGAGCAGTACTTC.

The J gene is TRBJ1-5, the V gene TRBV7-8; 7 bases are a match to TRBD1. CDR1 is SGHVS and CDR2 is FQNEAQ in the germline V gene. The CDR3 consists of 16 residues. With 5 bases clipped from V and 0 bases from J, the junction kept 7 bases outside the gene matches. DNA for the CDR3: TGTGCCAGCAGCGAAGAGACAGGGTATAGCAATCAGCCCCAGCATTTT. Its translation is CASSEETGYSNQPQHF.

This rearrangement joins TRBV7-2 to TRBJ1-2; 8 bases are shared with TRBD1. Per germline, CDR1 SGHTA and CDR2 FQGNSA. J was trimmed by 0 bases and V by 5 bases; bases with no gene match: 5. This CDR3 comprises 15 residues. The CDR3 sequence is CASSPQQGANYGYTF. For the CDR3, the DNA is TGTGCCAGCAGCCCCCAACAGGGGGCTAACTATGGCTACACCTTC.

In the case of this clone: A read error is likely, as this CDR3 ends without the conserved phenylalanine or tryptophan. The DNA is omitted, as the CDR3 cannot be located on it reliably, and the CDR3 follows TCRdb's listing. This chain connects TRBV7-9 to TRBJ1-2. Germline V gene lookup returns CDR1 SEHNR and CDR2 FQNEAQ (reference sequence). The CDR3 extends over 9 residues, inclusive of both ends. This CDR3 is CASSCSDIG.

The chain has TRBV5-1 and TRBJ2-5; 8 bases are shared with TRBD2. CDR1 SGHRS and CDR2 YFSETQ come from the germline V gene. The length of the CDR3 is 16 residues. With 4 bases clipped from V and 5 bases from J, the junction kept 13 bases outside the gene matches. The DNA of the CDR3 is TGCGCCAGCAGCCATGGGTTTACTAGCGGCCGGGAGACCCAGTACTTC. This translates into CASSHGFTSGRETQYF.

The chain couples TRBV7-8 to TRBJ2-2; maybe TRBD2 (7 bases). V was clipped by 6 bases and J by 4 bases, with 18 bases between them. The length of the CDR3 is 16 residues. Germline-derived CDR1 and CDR2 are SGHVS and FQNEAQ. CDR3 DNA: TGTGCCAGCAGTAAAGGGGGGGGGCAGGCCACCGGGGAGCTGTTTTTT. The encoded protein is CASSKGGGQATGELFF.

V usage is TRBV4-3 and J usage is TRBJ2-1; the match to TRBD2 covers 9 bases. V lost 1 base, J lost 4 bases, and 5 bases stayed unmatched. Germline CDR1 is LGHNA and CDR2 is YSLEER. CDR3 length: 16 amino acids. CDR3 DNA: TGCGCCAGCAGCCAAGGGTTTAGCGGGGGTTACAATGAGCAGTTCTTC. It is translated as CASSQGFSGGYNEQFF.

The chain links TRBV19 to TRBJ1-6, with D uncertain. V lost 4 bases, J lost 13 bases, and 14 bases lay in between. The CDR3 is 13 amino acids. Germline values: CDR1 LNHDA, CDR2 SQIVND (reference sequence). CDR3 region: CASSTTLTSPLHF. The CDR3 coding sequence is TGTGCCAGTAGTACTACACTAACGTCCCCCCTCCACTTT.

In its sample, this clone was seen a few times. The rearrangement uses TRBV6-1 and TRBJ2-7; a possible D gene is TRBD2 (6 bases). The V gene lost 5 bases and the J gene lost 1 base, with 9 bases spanning the gap. Germline lookup yields CDR1 MNHNS and CDR2 SASEGT. This CDR3 comprises 13 residues. For the CDR3, the DNA is TGTGCCAGCAGTTCGGGAGAATCCTACGAGCAGTACTTC. It is translated as CASSSGESYEQYF.

Points on this clone: The conserved final phenylalanine or tryptophan is absent from the CDR3, which likely points to a read error. The rearrangement uses TRBV5-6 and TRBJ2-7; D is perhaps TRBD2 (5 bases). Germline CDR1 is SGHDT and CDR2 is YYEEEE. The CDR3 runs to 13 residues. Trimming removed 2 bases at V and 1 base at J, with 7 bases between. In DNA, the CDR3 is TGTGCCAGCAGCTTCGAGGGTTCCTACGAGCAGTACTCC. Translation: CASSFEGSYEQYS.

The rearrangement uses TRBV28 and TRBJ2-4; TRBD2 aligns across 8 bases. V was clipped by 5 bases and J by 1 base; unmatched bases: 13. CDR3 length: 18 amino acids. Per the germline V gene, CDR1 is MDHEN and CDR2 is SYDVKM. CDR3 bases: TGTGCCAGCAGTCTCCCCGGGGGGGCCCTCTTCGCCAAAAACATTCAGTACTTC. It translates to CASSLPGGALFAKNIQYF.

Only a few counts were recorded for this clone. V usage is TRBV5-1 and J usage is TRBJ2-1; TRBD1 matches at 8 bases. Per germline, CDR1 SGHRS and CDR2 YFSETQ. CDR3 length equals 16 residues. The junction had 12 bases not matched to a gene; V was cut back by 4 bases and J by 6 bases. This CDR3 is CASSLLTGVVGNEQFF. CDR3 bases: TGCGCCAGCAGCCTCTTGACAGGGGTGGTAGGCAATGAGCAGTTCTTC.

The chain has TRBV19 and TRBJ2-5; 7 bases are shared with TRBD1. Per germline, CDR1 LNHDA and CDR2 SQIVND (reference sequence). The ends lost 5 bases at V and 1 base at J; junction bases unmatched: 4. The CDR3 is 14 amino acids. This CDR3 is CASSFDRAQETQYF. The CDR3 DNA follows: TGTGCCAGTAGTTTCGACAGGGCCCAAGAGACCCAGTACTTC. Based on the CDR3 plus reference TRBV19 and TRBJ2-5, the full variable domain is DGGITQSPKYLFRKEGQNVTLSCEQNLNHDAMYWYRQDPGQGLRLIYYSQIVNDFQKGDIAEGYSVSREKKESFPLTVTSAQKNPTAFYLCASSFDRAQETQYFGPGTRLLVL.

This clone was detected a few times. The chain has TRBV23-1 and TRBJ2-2; a possible D gene is TRBD2 (6 bases). TRBV23-1 is noted as an ORF with a role that remains uncertain. The CDR3 is 15 amino acids. Trimming took off 7 bases at V and 4 bases at J, with 16 bases between the two ends. CDR3 sequence reads: CASNKGGRCTGELFF. As DNA, the CDR3 is TGCGCCAGCAATAAAGGAGGGCGATGCACCGGGGAGCTGTTTTTT.

The chain combines TRBV30 with TRBJ1-4; D remains unclear. CDR1 and CDR2 from the germline V gene are GTSNPN and SVGIG (reference sequence). Trimming pared 3 bases from V and 0 bases from J, leaving 8 bases between. This CDR3 region has 14 residues. Here the CDR3 reads CAWRLRATNEKLFF. The CDR3 DNA reads TGTGCCTGGAGATTGCGGGCAACTAATGAAAAACTGTTTTTT.

This clone was observed a few times. The CDR3 nucleotides read TGTGCCAGCAGCCTCGCCTTAGCGGGGGTCCAAGAGACCCAGTACTTC. Protein sequence: CASSLALAGVQETQYF. V usage is TRBV13 and J usage is TRBJ2-5; the match to TRBD2 covers 9 bases. The length of the CDR3 is 16 residues. With V trimmed by 5 bases and J by 1 base, 8 bases remained unmatched. CDR1 is PRHDT, CDR2 FYEKMQ, per germline (reference sequence).

As for this clone: Relative to the germline gene, one junction end is altered; a read error may explain this. The rearrangement uses TRBV7-9 and TRBJ2-1; TRBD2 matches at 7 bases. CDR1 is SEHNR and CDR2 is FQNEAQ in the germline V gene (reference sequence). The CDR3 length is 15 residues. CDR3 in DNA: TGTTCCAGCAGCATTACTAGCGCGAACTACAATGAGCAGTTCTTC. Translation gives CSSSITSANYNEQFF. The complete variable domain, with remaining parts taken from reference TRBV7-9 and TRBJ2-1, reads DTGVSQNPRHKITKRGQNVTFRCDPISEHNRLYWYRQTLGQGPEFLTYFQNEAQLEKSRLLSDRFSAERPKGSFSTLEIQRTEQGDSAMYLCSSSITSANYNEQFFGPGTRLTVL.

The J gene is TRBJ2-1, the V gene TRBV4-1; maybe TRBD2 (6 bases). Looked up from germline, CDR1 is MGHRA and CDR2 is YSYEKL. V shed 4 bases and J shed 5 bases, with 12 bases lying between them. This CDR3 is 14 amino acids long. This CDR3 reads CASSPTSFHNEQFF. Here the CDR3 DNA reads TGCGCCAGCAGCCCGACTAGTTTCCACAATGAGCAGTTCTTC.

The CDR3: CAIRGQEKNSDTQYF. The CDR3 DNA sequence: TGTGCCATAAGAGGACAGGAGAAGAACTCGGATACGCAGTATTTT. This chain uses TRBV10-3 with TRBJ2-3; 7 bases map to TRBD1. CDR1 and CDR2 from the germline V gene are ENHRY and SYGVKD. Trimming took 9 bases from V and 6 from J; bases not matched to a gene: 15. The CDR3 has 15 amino acids.